The 13 T cell receptor beta chains below were found in one sample sequenced in a study of cytomegalovirus exposure and HLA in healthy donors. Primers for the PCR totalled 60 Vbeta and 13 Jbeta. TCRdb's table, derived via immunoSEQ multiplex PCR, lists solely in-frame clones and lacks some. The table has about 120,000 clones, under 90% seen once. The sample was PBMCs. Receptors originate from a female donor in good health and CMV-seropositive.

V gene TRBV18 combines with J gene TRBJ2-5; 8 bases agree with TRBD1. Germline CDR1 KGHSH, CDR2 LQKENI. The CDR3 spans 14 residues. V was pared by 6 bases and J by 5 bases, with 8 bases of the junction left unmatched. The CDR3 DNA reads as TGTGCCAGCTCGTTAACAGGGGGACCGGAGACCCAGTACTTC. It yields the protein CASSLTGGPETQYF.

The rearrangement joins TRBV11-2 to TRBJ1-2; 7 nucleotides agree with TRBD1. The CDR3 runs to 15 residues. J lost 7 bases, V lost 4 bases, and 12 bases had no gene match. The germline gives CDR1 SGHAT, CDR2 FQNNGV. CDR3 sequence (DNA): TGTGCCAGCAGCTACACTTCTTCGACAGGGACTGGCTACACCTTC. Amino acid sequence: CASSYTSSTGTGYTF.

This clone was picked up a small number of times. The V gene is TRBV6-5, the J gene TRBJ1-3, with 9 bases fitting TRBD1. The junction had 3 bases not matched to a gene; V was cut back by 5 bases and J by 1 base. The CDR3 loop spans 15 amino acids. Germline values: CDR1 MNHEY, CDR2 SVGAGI. CDR3 protein: CASSRQGVSGNTIYF. DNA of the CDR3: TGTGCCAGCAGTAGACAGGGGGTTTCTGGAAACACCATATATTTT.

The V and J genes are TRBV7-2 and TRBJ2-7; D is unclear. The CDR3 is made up of 12 amino acids. CDR1 is SGHTA and CDR2 is FQGNSA in the germline V gene. The V gene lost 3 bases and the J gene lost 6 bases, with 9 bases spanning the gap. The CDR3 bases are TGTGCCAGCAGCTTCCTCTTGTCCGAGCAGTACTTC. Translated, it gives CASSFLLSEQYF.

The V gene is TRBV19, the J gene TRBJ2-5; 7 nucleotides match TRBD1. Per the germline V gene, CDR1 is LNHDA and CDR2 is SQIVND (reference sequence). With 5 bases clipped from V and 1 base from J, the junction kept 7 bases outside the gene matches. The CDR3 has 15 amino acids. The CDR3 region has the DNA TGTGCCAGTAGTGCCCAGGGGGTCGGCCAAGAGACCCAGTACTTC. Encoded protein: CASSAQGVGQETQYF.

DNA for the CDR3: TGTGCCAGTAGTATAGGCCCAGGGGAAGAGCAGTACTTC. Translating gives CASSIGPGEEQYF. The gene calls are TRBV19 and TRBJ2-7; the D gene is possibly TRBD1 (6 bases). The CDR3 covers 13 residues. Germline CDR1 reads LNHDA; CDR2 reads SQIVND (reference sequence). The V end was cut by 1 base, the J end by 7 bases, with 11 bases between.

V usage is TRBV5-1 and J usage is TRBJ1-1; tentatively, D is TRBD1 (5 bases). CDR3 length equals 16 residues. The germline V and J ends were trimmed by 0 bases and 0 bases, with 12 bases remaining between them. Germline V gene lookup returns CDR1 SGHRS and CDR2 YFSETQ. This CDR3 reads CASSLARVSLNTEAFF. The CDR3 DNA reads as TGCGCCAGCAGCTTGGCCAGGGTCAGCTTGAACACTGAAGCTTTCTTT.

The V call is TRBV18, the J call TRBJ2-6; D remains ambiguous. Trimming left V 5 bases short and J 1 base short, with 6 bases between. Germline V gene data show CDR1 as KGHSH and CDR2 as LQKENI. This CDR3 region has 14 residues. The CDR3 bases are TGTGCCAGCTCAAATCCATCTGGGGCCAACGTCCTGACTTTC. It translates to CASSNPSGANVLTF.

The chain links TRBV19 to TRBJ1-1, with 7 bases lining up with TRBD1. J was trimmed by 0 bases and V by 3 bases; bases with no gene match: 7. The CDR3 runs 16 residues. Germline V gene sequence: CDR1 LNHDA, CDR2 SQIVND (reference sequence). The chain's CDR3 is CASSMLEGAMNTEAFF. The CDR3 DNA reads as TGTGCCAGTAGTATGTTAGAGGGGGCCATGAACACTGAAGCTTTCTTT.

The rearrangement uses TRBV28 and TRBJ2-2; 7 bases are shared with TRBD1. The J segment lost 5 bases and the V segment lost 5 bases, leaving 5 bases of the junction unmatched. Germline assignment: CDR1 MDHEN and CDR2 SYDVKM. The CDR3 sequence is 14 residues long. The CDR3 nucleotides are TGTGCCAGCAGTCCACAGGGGTGGACCGGGGAGCTGTTTTTT. Its protein is CASSPQGWTGELFF. Filled out from reference TRBV28 and TRBJ2-2, the complete variable domain reads DVKVTQSSRYLVKRTGEKVFLECVQDMDHENMFWYRQDPGLGLRLIYFSYDVKMKEKGDIPEGYSVSREKKERFSLILESASTNQTSMYLCASSPQGWTGELFFGEGSRLTVL.

The CDR3 DNA sequence: TGTGCCAGCAGTTTAATCAGAAACACTGAAGCTTTCTTT. It translates to CASSLIRNTEAFF. The chain joins TRBV27 to TRBJ1-1; no definite D call. Germline loops: CDR1 MNHEY, CDR2 SMNVEV (reference sequence). This CDR3 is 13 amino acids long. V was shortened by 2 bases and J by 2 bases, with 6 bases between the two germline ends.

The chain carries TRBV21-1 and TRBJ2-5; the DNA was not compared with TRBD2, the D call given in the table. TRBV21-1 is marked as a pseudogene. The CDR3 runs to 16 residues. The CDR3: CASSKIPRLAQETQYF. As DNA, the CDR3 is TGTGCCAGCAGCAAGATACCGCGACTAGCCCAAGAGACCCAGTACTTC.

The chain has TRBV7-3 and TRBJ2-1; 11 bases fit TRBD2. Germline V gene sequence: CDR1 SGHTA, CDR2 FQGTGA. Trimming at V came to 5 bases and at J to 0 bases, leaving 6 bases not matched to a gene. CDR3 length equals 17 residues. The CDR3 region is CASSPILAGGSYNEQFF. The CDR3 DNA follows: TGTGCCAGCAGCCCTATTCTAGCGGGGGGCTCCTACAATGAGCAGTTCTTC.